A single sample is the source of the 11 T cell receptor beta chains below, sequenced in a study of siplizumab effects on memory and regulatory T cells (dated by TCRdb to the late 2010s). The method was the immunoSEQ multiplex PCR assay. TCRdb retrieved this table from immuneACCESS and kept in-frame rearrangements only. Not all clones are present; in checked studies, unresolved V genes account for under half, and no reason is known for the remainder. A total of some 88,000 clones appear in this sample, just under 90% of them only once. Together, the top ten hold around 16% of the sample. The sample was CD4+ T cells sorted from blood. The receptors shown here come from a human donor in good health.

V is TRBV5-4 and J is TRBJ2-3; 7 bases are a match to TRBD2. V lost 2 bases, J lost 2 bases, and 2 bases stayed unmatched. The germline CDR1 and CDR2 sequences are SGHNT and YYREEE (reference sequence). The CDR3 loop spans 14 amino acids. CDR3 sequence: CASSFTSATDTQYF. CDR3 sequence (DNA): TGTGCCAGCAGCTTTACTAGCGCCACAGATACGCAGTATTTT.

This clone appeared once. The rearrangement joins TRBV14 to TRBJ2-2; 8 bases agree with TRBD2. V was clipped by 4 bases and J by 6 bases; unmatched bases: 4. Germline CDR1 and CDR2: SGHDN and FVKESK. This CDR3 contains 14 residues. CDR3 in amino acids: CASSPPGGAGELFF. In DNA form, the CDR3 reads TGTGCCAGCAGCCCTCCGGGAGGGGCCGGGGAGCTGTTTTTT.

This clone has just a few counts. J is TRBJ1-2 and V is TRBV6-6; a weak D match, TRBD1 (5 bases). The CDR3 spans 13 residues. Germline CDR1 MNHNY, CDR2 SVGAGI (reference sequence). V was trimmed by 7 bases and J by 6 bases, leaving 15 bases between them. For the CDR3, the DNA is TGTGCCAGCACGACTGGGACCGCTCATGGCTACACCTTC. It yields the protein CASTTGTAHGYTF.

As DNA, the CDR3 is TGCGCCAGCAGCTTGGCAGGGACTAGCGGTTACAATGAGCAGTTCTTC. Its translation: CASSLAGTSGYNEQFF. The genes are TRBV5-1 and TRBJ2-1, with 11 bases that match TRBD2. CDR3 length: 16 amino acids. V trimming: 0 bases; J trimming: 4 bases; junction bases outside the gene matches: 3. CDR1 and CDR2 (germline): SGHRS, YFSETQ.

The chain links TRBV2 to TRBJ2-7; 11 bases are shared with TRBD2. V gave up 6 bases and J gave up 3 bases; unmatched junction bases: 4. The CDR3 totals 14 residues. CDR1 is SNHLY, CDR2 FYNNEI, per germline. The DNA of the CDR3 is TGTGCCAGCAGGATCACTAGCGGGAGCTACGAGCAGTACTTC. It yields the protein CASRITSGSYEQYF.

This chain uses TRBV6-1 with TRBJ2-1; 9 bases match TRBD2. The CDR3 has 15 residues. Germline CDR1 reads MNHNS; CDR2 reads SASEGT. Trimming removed 7 bases from V and 7 bases from J; junction bases left unmatched: 11. The DNA of the CDR3 is TGTGCCAGCACTGGGTTAGCGGGAGTTGGGAATGAGCAGTTCTTC. Protein: CASTGLAGVGNEQFF.

The chain carries TRBV20-1 and TRBJ2-1; no firm D call. V lost 6 bases and J 8 bases, leaving 5 bases between the germline ends. The CDR3 runs 9 residues. Germline V gene sequence: CDR1 DFQATT, CDR2 SNEGSKA (reference sequence). CDR3 loop: CSAKDEQFF. CDR3 bases: TGCAGTGCCAAGGATGAGCAGTTCTTC.

The chain combines TRBV13 with TRBJ2-1; 7 positions match TRBD1. With 2 bases clipped from V and 6 bases from J, the junction kept 10 bases outside the gene matches. Per the germline V gene, CDR1 is PRHDT and CDR2 is FYEKMQ (reference sequence). The CDR3 covers 16 residues. The CDR3 here is CASSLNRGMVGNEQFF. The CDR3 DNA sequence: TGTGCCAGCAGCTTAAACAGGGGAATGGTTGGCAATGAGCAGTTCTTC.

This chain connects TRBV7-2 to TRBJ2-5, with a possible D match to TRBD1 (6 bases). Per the germline V gene, CDR1 is SGHTA and CDR2 is FQGNSA. The CDR3 length is 13 residues. V lost 2 bases and J lost 5, with 9 bases in between. CDR3 bases: TGTGCCAGCAGCTTAAACAGGGTGGAGACCCAGTACTTC. Protein sequence: CASSLNRVETQYF.

The rearrangement links TRBV11-1 to TRBJ2-3; 7 positions agree with TRBD2. CDR1 is SGHAT, CDR2 FQDESV, per germline (reference sequence). Trimming cost V 5 bases and J 4 bases; bases outside gene matches: 3. The CDR3 has 13 residues. The CDR3 spells CASSLGGADTQYF. In nucleotides, the CDR3 is TGTGCCAGCAGCCTGGGAGGGGCAGATACGCAGTATTTT. Looking up the rest from reference TRBV11-1 and TRBJ2-3 gives the full variable domain: EAEVAQSPRYKITEKSQAVAFWCDPISGHATLYWYRQILGQGPELLVQFQDESVVDDSQLPKDRFSAERLKGVDSTLKIQPAELGDSAMYLCASSLGGADTQYFGPGTRLTVL.

The V and J genes are TRBV30 and TRBJ1-5, with D perhaps TRBD1 (6 bases). V was shortened by 1 base and J by 1 base, with 17 bases between the two germline ends. The CDR3 is 17 amino acids. The V gene's germline CDR1 is GTSNPN and CDR2 SVGIG (reference sequence). The CDR3 bases are TGTGCCTGGAGTGCCGGTGTTGGGGGCGCGAGCAATCAGCCCCAGCATTTT. Amino acid sequence: CAWSAGVGGASNQPQHF.